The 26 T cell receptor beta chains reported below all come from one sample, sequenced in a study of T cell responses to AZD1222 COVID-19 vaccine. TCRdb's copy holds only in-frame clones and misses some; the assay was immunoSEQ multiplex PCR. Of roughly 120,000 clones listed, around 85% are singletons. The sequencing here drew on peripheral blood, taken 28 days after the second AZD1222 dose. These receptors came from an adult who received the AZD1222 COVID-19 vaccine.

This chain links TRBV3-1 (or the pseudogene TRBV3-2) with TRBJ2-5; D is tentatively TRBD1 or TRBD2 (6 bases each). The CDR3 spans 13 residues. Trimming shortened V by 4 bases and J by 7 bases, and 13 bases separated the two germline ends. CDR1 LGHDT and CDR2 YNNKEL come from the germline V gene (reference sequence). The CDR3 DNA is TGTGCCAGCAGCCTAGGGGGGTCCGGGACCCAGTACTTC. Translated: CASSLGGSGTQYF.

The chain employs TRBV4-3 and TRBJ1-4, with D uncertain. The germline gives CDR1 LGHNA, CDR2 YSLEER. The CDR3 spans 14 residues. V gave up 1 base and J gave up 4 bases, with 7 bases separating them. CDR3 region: CASSQGQDNEKLFF. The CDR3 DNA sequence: TGCGCCAGCAGCCAAGGGCAGGATAATGAAAAACTGTTTTTT.

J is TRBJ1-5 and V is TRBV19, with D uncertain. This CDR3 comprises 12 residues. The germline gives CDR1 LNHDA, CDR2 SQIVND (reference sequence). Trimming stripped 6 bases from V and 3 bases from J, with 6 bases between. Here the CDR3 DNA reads TGTGCCAGTAGGCAGGACAATCAGCCCCAGCATTTT. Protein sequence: CASRQDNQPQHF.

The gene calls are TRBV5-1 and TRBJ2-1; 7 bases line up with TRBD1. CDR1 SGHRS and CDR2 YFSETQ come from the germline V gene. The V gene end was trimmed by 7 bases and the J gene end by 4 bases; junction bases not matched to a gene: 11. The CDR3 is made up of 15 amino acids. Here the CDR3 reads CASDPGTDQYNEQFF. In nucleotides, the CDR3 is TGCGCCAGCGACCCCGGGACAGATCAATACAATGAGCAGTTCTTC.

The CDR3 region has the DNA TGCGCCAGCAGCCAAGGGAGTAGACCGATCAGAGAAGAAAAACTGTTTTTT. Amino acid sequence: CASSQGSRPIREEKLFF. This rearrangement joins TRBV4-1 to TRBJ1-4; D unclear. The CDR3 has 17 amino acids. Deletions cut 1 base from V and 8 bases from J, with 20 bases between. Germline values: CDR1 MGHRA, CDR2 YSYEKL.

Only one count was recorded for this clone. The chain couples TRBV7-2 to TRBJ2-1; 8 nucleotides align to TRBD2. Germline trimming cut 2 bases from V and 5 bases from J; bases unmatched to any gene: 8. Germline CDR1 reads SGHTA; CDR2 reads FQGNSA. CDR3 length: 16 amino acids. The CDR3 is CASSLFAGGSNNEQFF. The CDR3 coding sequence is TGTGCCAGCAGCTTATTCGCGGGGGGTTCGAACAATGAGCAGTTCTTC.

CDR3: CASSQVRTGKQETQYF. The CDR3 nucleotides read TGTGCCAGCAGCCAAGTACGGACAGGGAAACAAGAGACCCAGTACTTC. The genes are TRBV3-1 (or the pseudogene TRBV3-2) and TRBJ2-5; 8 bases line up with TRBD1. V dropped 1 base and J dropped 2; count of bases not matched to a gene: 6. The CDR3 consists of 16 residues. CDR1 and CDR2 (germline): LGHDT, YNNKEL (reference sequence).

The CDR3, as DNA: TGTGCCAGCACACCTGGACGCAGCACAGATACGCAGTATTTT. The encoded protein is CASTPGRSTDTQYF. The rearrangement links TRBV2 to TRBJ2-3; D is ambiguous. In germline, CDR1 is SNHLY, CDR2 FYNNEI. V shed 7 bases and J shed 0 bases, with 11 bases lying between them. The CDR3 runs to 14 residues.

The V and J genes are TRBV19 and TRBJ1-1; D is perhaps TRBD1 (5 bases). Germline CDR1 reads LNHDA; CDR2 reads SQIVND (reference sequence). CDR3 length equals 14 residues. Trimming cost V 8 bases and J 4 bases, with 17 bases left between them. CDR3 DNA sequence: TGTGCCAGTTCCCGCCGTGGGGGGATCACTGAAGCTTTCTTT. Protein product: CASSRRGGITEAFF. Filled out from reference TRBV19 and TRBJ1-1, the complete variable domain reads DGGITQSPKYLFRKEGQNVTLSCEQNLNHDAMYWYRQDPGQGLRLIYYSQIVNDFQKGDIAEGYSVSREKKESFPLTVTSAQKNPTAFYLCASSRRGGITEAFFGQGTRLTVV.

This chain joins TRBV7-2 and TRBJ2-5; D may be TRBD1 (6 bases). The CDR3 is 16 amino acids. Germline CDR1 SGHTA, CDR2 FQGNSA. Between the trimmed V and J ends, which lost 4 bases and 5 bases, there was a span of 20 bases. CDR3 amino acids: CASSYPDSLRRETQYF. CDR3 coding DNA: TGTGCCAGCAGCTACCCGGACAGTTTGAGGAGGGAGACCCAGTACTTC.

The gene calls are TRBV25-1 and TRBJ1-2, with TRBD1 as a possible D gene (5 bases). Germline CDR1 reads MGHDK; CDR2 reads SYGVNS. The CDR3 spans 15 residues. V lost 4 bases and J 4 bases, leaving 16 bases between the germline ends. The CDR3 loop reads CASSAGLGSIYGYTF. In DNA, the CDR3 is TGTGCCAGCAGTGCGGGACTGGGGTCAATCTATGGCTACACCTTC.

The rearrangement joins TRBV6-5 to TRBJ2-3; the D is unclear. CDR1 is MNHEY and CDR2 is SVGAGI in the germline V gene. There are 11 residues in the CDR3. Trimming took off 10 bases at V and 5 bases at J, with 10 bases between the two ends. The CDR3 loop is CATSILDTQYF. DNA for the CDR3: TGTGCCACCAGCATATTAGATACGCAGTATTTT.

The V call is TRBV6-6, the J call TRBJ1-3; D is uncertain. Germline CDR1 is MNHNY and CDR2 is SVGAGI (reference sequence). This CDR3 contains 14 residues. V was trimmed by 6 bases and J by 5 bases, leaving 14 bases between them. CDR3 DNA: TGTGCCAGCAGCCCAACCGGGAGTAGAAACACCATATATTTT. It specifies CASSPTGSRNTIYF.

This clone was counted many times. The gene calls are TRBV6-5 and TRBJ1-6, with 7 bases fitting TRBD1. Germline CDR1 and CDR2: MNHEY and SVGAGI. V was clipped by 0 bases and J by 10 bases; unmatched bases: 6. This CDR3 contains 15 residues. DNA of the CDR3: TGTGCCAGCAGTTACTCGACAGGGCGGGTCTCACCCCTCCACTTT. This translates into CASSYSTGRVSPLHF.

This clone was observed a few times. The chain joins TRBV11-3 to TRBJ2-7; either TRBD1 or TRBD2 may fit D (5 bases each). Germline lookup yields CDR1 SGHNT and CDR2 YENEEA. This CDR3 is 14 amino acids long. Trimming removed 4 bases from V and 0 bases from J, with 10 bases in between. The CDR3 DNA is TGTGCCAGCAGCTCGGGACCGACCTCCTACGAGCAGTACTTC. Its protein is CASSSGPTSYEQYF.

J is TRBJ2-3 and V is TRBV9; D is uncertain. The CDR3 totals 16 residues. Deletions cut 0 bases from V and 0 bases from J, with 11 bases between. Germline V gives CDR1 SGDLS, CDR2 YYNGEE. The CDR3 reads CASSVDDLLSTDTQYF. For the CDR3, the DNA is TGTGCCAGCAGCGTAGACGATCTCTTGAGCACAGATACGCAGTATTTT.

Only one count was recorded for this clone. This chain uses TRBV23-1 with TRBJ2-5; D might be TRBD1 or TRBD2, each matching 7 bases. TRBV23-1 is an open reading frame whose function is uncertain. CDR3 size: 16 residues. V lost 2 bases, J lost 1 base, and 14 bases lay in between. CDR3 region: CASSQTQGGGQETQYF. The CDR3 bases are TGCGCCAGCAGTCAAACCCAGGGGGGGGGCCAAGAGACCCAGTACTTC.

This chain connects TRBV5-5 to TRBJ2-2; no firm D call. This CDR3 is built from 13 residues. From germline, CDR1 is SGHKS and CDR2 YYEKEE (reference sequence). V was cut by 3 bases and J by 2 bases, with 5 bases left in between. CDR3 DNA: TGTGCCAGCAGCTCGCGTAACACCGGGGAGCTGTTTTTT. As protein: CASSSRNTGELFF.

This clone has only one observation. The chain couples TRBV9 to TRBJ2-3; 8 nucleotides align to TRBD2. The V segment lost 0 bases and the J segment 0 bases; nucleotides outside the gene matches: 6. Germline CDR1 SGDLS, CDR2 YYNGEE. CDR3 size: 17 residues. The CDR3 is CASSVAQRGYSTDTQYF. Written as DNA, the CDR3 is TGTGCCAGCAGCGTAGCACAGCGGGGGTACAGCACAGATACGCAGTATTTT.

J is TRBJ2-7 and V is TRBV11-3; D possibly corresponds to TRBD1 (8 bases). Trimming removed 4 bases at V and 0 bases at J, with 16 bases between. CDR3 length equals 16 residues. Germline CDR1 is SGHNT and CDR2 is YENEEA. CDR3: CASSSRGGTGSYEQYF. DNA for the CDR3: TGTGCCAGCAGCTCCCGGGGAGGGACAGGCTCCTACGAGCAGTACTTC.

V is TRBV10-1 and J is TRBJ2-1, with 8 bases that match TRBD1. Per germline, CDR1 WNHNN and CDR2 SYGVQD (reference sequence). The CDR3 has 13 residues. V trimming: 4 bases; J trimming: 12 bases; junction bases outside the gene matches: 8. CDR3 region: CASSVDFTGGQFF. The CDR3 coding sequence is TGCGCCAGCAGTGTAGACTTTACAGGGGGGCAGTTCTTC.

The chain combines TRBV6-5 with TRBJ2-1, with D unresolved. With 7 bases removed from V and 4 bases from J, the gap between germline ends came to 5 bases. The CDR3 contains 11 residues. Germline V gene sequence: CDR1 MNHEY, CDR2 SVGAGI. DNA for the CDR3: TGTGCCAGCACGCGGTACAATGAGCAGTTCTTC. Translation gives CASTRYNEQFF.

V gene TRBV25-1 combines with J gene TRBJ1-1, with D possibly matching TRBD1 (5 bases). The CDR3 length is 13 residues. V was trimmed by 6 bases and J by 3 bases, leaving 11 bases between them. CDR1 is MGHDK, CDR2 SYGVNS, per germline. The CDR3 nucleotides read TGTGCCAGCAGCTGGGGCGGGTACACTGAAGCTTTCTTT. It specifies CASSWGGYTEAFF.

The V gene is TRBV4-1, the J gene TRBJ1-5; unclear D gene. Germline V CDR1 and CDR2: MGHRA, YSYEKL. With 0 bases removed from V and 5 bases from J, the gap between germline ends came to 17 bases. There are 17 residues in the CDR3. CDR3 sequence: CASSQDEDKRFYQPQHF. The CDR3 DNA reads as TGCGCCAGCAGCCAAGATGAAGATAAAAGATTTTATCAGCCCCAGCATTTT.

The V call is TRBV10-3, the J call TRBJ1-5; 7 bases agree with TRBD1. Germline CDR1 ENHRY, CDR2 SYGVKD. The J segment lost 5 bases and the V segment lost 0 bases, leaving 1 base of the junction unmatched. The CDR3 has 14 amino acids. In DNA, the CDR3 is TGTGCCATCAGTGAGTCCACAGGGGATCAGCCCCAGCATTTT. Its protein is CAISESTGDQPQHF.

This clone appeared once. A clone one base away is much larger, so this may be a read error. The DNA for the CDR3 is TGTGCCAGCAGCTTAGAAGGGGGCCCCTACGAGCAGTACTTC. This codes for CASSLEGGPYEQYF. This chain links TRBV7-8 with TRBJ2-7; 7 bases map to TRBD1. The CDR3 extends over 14 amino acids. The germline V gene has CDR1 SGHVS and CDR2 FQNEAQ. V lost 1 base and J lost 2; bases outside the gene matches: 2. Complete variable domain (other parts from reference TRBV7-8 and TRBJ2-7): GAGVSQSPRYKVAKRGQDVALRCDPISGHVSLFWYQQALGQGPEFLTYFQNEAQLDKSGLPSDRFFAERPEGSVSTLKIQRTQQEDSAVYLCASSLEGGPYEQYFGPGTRLTVT.